This TCR beta chain was found in a study of blood T cell repertoires in COVID-19. Study summary: The United States, Italy and Spain supplied acute and convalescent COVID-19 samples. From T cells, B-cell-depleted T cells, or PBMCs came the material, which was cDNA or gDNA.

Turning to this clone: Germline is not matched at one junction end, which may reflect a read error.

Source study methods: Reference gene primer amplification yielded estimated nucleated cell counts. Method: immunoSEQ multiplex PCR; TCRdb's copy keeps in-frame clones and lacks some. The V and J calls and clone size come from that table; D and trimming were worked out from the DNA. The repertoire holds tens of thousands of clones, with roughly 80% as singletons. This sequence was found in a human donor in a cohort sampled during active COVID-19. The specimen was peripheral blood.

The CDR3 region is CASSLGQNYGYTF. CDR3 coding DNA: TGTGCCAGCAGTTTGGGACAGAACTATGGCTACACCTTC. The chain uses TRBV5-6 and TRBJ1-2; 7 bases fit TRBD1. The CDR3 length is 13 residues. Germline V gene lookup returns CDR1 SGHDT and CDR2 YYEEEE. The variable domain in full, completed from reference TRBV5-6 and TRBJ1-2, reads DAGVTQSPTHLIKTRGQQVTLRCSPKSGHDTVSWYQQALGQGPQFIFQYYEEEERQRGNFPDRFSGHQFPNYSSELNVNALLLGDSALYLCASSLGQNYGYTFGSGTRLTVV.